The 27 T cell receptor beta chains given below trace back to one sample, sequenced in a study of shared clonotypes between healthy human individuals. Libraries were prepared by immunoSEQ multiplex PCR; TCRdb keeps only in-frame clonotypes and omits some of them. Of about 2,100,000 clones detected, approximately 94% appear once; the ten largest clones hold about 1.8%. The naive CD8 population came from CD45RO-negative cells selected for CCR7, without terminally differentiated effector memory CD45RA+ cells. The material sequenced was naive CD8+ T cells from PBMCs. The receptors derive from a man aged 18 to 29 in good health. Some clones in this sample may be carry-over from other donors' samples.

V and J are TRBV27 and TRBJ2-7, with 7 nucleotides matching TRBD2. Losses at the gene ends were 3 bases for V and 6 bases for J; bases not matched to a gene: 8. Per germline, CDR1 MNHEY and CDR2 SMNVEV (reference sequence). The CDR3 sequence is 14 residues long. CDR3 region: CASSFGGSASEQYF. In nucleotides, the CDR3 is TGTGCCAGCAGTTTCGGCGGGAGTGCGTCCGAGCAGTACTTC.

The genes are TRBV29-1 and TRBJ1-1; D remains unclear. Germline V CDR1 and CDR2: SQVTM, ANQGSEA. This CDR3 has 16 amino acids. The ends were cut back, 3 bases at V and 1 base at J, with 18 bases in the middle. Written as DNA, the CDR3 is TGCAGCGTTGACACACCCCTCAAGGGATCGAACACTGAAGCTTTCTTT. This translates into CSVDTPLKGSNTEAFF.

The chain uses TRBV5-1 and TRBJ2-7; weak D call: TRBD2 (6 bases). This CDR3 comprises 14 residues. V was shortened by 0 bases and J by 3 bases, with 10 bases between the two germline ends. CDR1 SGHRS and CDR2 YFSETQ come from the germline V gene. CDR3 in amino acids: CASSLDWRDYEQYF. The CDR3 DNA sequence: TGCGCCAGCAGCTTGGACTGGCGGGACTACGAGCAGTACTTC.

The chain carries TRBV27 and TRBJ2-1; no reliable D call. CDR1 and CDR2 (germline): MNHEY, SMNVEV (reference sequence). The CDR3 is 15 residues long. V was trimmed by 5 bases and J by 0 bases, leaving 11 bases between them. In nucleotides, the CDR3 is TGTGCCAGCAGTCCTATGCCACGCTCCTACAATGAGCAGTTCTTC. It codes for CASSPMPRSYNEQFF.

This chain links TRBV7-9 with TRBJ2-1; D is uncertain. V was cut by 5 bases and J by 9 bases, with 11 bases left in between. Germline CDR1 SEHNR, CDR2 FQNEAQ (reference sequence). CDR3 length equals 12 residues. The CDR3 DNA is TGTGCCAGCAGCGTCCACCCGGTTGAGCAGTTCTTC. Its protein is CASSVHPVEQFF. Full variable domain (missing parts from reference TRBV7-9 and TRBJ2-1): DTGVSQNPRHKITKRGQNVTFRCDPISEHNRLYWYRQTLGQGPEFLTYFQNEAQLEKSRLLSDRFSAERPKGSFSTLEIQRTEQGDSAMYLCASSVHPVEQFFGPGTRLTVL.

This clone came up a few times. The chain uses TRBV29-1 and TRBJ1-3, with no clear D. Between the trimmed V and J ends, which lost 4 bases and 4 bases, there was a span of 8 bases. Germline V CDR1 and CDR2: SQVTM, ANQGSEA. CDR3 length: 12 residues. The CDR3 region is CSVVDVGNTIYF. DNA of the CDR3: TGCAGCGTTGTCGACGTGGGAAACACCATATATTTT.

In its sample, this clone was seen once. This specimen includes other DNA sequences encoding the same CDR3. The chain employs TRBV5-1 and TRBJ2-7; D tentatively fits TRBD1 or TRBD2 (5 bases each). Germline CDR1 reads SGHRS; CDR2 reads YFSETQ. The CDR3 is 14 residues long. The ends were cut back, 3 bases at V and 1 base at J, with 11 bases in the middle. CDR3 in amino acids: CASSSGTGSYEQYF. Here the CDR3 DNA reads TGCGCCAGCAGCTCTGGGACGGGGTCCTACGAGCAGTACTTC.

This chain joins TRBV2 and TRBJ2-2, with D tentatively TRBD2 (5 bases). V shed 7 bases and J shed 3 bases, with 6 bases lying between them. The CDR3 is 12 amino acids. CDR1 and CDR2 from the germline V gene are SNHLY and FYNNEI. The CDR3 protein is CASIGDTGELFF. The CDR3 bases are TGTGCCAGCATCGGGGACACCGGGGAGCTGTTTTTT.

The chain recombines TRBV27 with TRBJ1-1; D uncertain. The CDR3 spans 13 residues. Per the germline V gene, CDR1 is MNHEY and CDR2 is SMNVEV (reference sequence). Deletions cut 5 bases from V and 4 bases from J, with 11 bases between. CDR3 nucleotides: TGTGCCAGCAGTCAGCGCACCGGCACTGAAGCTTTCTTT. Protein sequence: CASSQRTGTEAFF.

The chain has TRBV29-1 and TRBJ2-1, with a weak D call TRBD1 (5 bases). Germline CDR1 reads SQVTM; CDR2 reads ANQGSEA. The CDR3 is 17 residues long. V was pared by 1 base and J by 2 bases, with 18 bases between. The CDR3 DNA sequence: TGCAGCGTTGAAGGTTCTCTAGGAGACAGACCCTACAATGAGCAGTTCTTC. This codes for CSVEGSLGDRPYNEQFF.

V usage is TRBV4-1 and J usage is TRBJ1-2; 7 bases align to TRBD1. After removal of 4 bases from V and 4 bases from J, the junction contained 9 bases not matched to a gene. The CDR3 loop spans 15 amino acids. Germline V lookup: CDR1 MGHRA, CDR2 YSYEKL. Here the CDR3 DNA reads TGCGCCAGCAGCCCCGAGGGGGCGTTGGCCTATGGCTACACCTTC. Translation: CASSPEGALAYGYTF.

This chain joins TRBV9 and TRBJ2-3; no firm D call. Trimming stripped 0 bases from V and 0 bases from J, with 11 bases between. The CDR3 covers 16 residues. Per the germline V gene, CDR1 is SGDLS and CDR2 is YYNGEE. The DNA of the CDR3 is TGTGCCAGCAGCGTAGGGACCTACCCTAGCACAGATACGCAGTATTTT. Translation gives CASSVGTYPSTDTQYF.

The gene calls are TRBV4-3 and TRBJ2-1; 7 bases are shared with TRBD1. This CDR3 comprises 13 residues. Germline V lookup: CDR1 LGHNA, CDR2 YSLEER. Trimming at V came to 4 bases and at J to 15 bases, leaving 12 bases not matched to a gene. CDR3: CASSLGDSSRRFF. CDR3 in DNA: TGCGCCAGCAGCCTAGGGGACAGTAGCAGGCGGTTCTTC.

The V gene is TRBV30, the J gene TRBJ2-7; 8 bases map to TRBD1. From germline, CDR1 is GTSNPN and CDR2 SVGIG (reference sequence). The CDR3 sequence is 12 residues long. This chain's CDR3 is CAQSTGAYEQYF. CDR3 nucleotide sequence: TGTGCTCAATCGACAGGGGCCTACGAGCAGTACTTC.

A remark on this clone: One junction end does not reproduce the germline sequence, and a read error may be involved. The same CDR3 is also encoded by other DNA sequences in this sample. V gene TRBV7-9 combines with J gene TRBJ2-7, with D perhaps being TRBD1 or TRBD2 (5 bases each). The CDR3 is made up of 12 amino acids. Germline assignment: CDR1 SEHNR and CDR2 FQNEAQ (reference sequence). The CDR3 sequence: CASSSRDVEQYF. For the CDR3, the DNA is TGTGCCAGTAGCTCCCGGGACGTCGAGCAGTACTTC. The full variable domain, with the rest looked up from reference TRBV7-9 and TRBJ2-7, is DTGVSQNPRHKITKRGQNVTFRCDPISEHNRLYWYRQTLGQGPEFLTYFQNEAQLEKSRLLSDRFSAERPKGSFSTLEIQRTEQGDSAMYLCASSSRDVEQYFGPGTRLTVT.

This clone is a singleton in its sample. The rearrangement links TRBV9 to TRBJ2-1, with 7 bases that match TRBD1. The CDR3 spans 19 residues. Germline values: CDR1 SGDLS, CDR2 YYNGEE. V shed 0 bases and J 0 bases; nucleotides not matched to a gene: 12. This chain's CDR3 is CASSVAPPLTGSSYNEQFF. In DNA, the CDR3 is TGTGCCAGCAGCGTAGCCCCTCCTTTGACAGGGAGCTCCTACAATGAGCAGTTCTTC.

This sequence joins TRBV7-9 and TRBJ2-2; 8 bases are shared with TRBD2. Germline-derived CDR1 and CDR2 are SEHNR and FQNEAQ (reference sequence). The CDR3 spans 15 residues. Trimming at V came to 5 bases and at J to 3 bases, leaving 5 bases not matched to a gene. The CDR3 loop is CASSVSGRYTGELFF. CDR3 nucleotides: TGTGCCAGCAGCGTGAGCGGGAGATACACCGGGGAGCTGTTTTTT.

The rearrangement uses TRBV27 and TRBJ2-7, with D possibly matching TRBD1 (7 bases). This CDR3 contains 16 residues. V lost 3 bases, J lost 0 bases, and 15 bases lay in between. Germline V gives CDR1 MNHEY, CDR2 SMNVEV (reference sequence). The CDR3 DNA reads TGTGCCAGCAGTTTGGTGGCAGGGGGGTACTCCTACGAGCAGTACTTC. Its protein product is CASSLVAGGYSYEQYF.

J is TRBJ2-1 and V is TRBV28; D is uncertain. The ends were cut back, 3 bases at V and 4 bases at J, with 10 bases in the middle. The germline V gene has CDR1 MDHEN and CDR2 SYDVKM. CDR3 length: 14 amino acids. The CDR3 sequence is CASSFLALYNEQFF. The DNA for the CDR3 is TGTGCCAGCAGTTTCTTGGCACTATACAATGAGCAGTTCTTC.

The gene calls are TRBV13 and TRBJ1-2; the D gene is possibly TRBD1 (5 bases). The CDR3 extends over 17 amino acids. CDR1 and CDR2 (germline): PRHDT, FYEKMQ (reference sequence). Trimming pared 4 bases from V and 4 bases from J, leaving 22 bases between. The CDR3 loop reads CASSSLGVGTPGYGYTF. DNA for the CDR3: TGTGCCAGCAGCTCCCTAGGCGTGGGGACCCCGGGCTATGGCTACACCTTC.

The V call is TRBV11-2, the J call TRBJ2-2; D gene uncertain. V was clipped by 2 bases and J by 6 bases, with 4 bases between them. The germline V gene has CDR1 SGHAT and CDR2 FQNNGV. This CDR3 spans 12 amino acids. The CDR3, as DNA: TGTGCCAGCAGCTTAACCCCCGGGGAGCTGTTTTTT. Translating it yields CASSLTPGELFF.

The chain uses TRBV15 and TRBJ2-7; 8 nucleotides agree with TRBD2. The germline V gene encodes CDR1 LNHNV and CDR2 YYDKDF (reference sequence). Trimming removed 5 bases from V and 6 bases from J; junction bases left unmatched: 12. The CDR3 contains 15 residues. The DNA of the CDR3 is TGTGCCACCAGCGGGACGGCTAGCGGGCCTGGCGAGCAGTACTTC. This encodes CATSGTASGPGEQYF.

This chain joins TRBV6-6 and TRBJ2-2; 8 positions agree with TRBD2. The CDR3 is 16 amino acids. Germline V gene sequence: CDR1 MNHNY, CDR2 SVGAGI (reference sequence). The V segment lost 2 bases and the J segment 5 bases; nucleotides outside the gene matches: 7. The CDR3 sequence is CASSYLSGSRTGELFF. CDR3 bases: TGTGCCAGCAGTTACCTCAGCGGGAGTAGGACCGGGGAGCTGTTTTTT.

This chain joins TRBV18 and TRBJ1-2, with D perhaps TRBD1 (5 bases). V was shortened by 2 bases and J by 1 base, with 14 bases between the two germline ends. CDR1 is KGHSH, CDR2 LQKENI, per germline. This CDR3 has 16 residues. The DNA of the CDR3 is TGTGCCAGCTCACCAAGCCGCGGACATAGTAACTATGGCTACACCTTC. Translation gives CASSPSRGHSNYGYTF.

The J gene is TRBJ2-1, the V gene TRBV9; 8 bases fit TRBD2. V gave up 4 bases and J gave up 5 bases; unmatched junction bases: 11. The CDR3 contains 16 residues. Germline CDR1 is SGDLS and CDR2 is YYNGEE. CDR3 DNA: TGTGCCAGCAGCCCACGTCAGGGCGGGAGGAACAATGAGCAGTTCTTC. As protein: CASSPRQGGRNNEQFF.

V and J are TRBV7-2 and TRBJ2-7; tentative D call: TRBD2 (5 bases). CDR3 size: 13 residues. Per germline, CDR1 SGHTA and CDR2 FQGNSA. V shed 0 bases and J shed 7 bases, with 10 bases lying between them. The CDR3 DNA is TGTGCCAGCAGCTTAGCTATCGGGAAAGAGCAGTACTTC. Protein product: CASSLAIGKEQYF.

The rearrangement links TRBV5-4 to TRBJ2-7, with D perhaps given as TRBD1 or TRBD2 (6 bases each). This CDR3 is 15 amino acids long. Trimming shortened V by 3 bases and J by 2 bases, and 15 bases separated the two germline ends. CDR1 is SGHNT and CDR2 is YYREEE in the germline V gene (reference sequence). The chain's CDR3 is CASSWKTGAAYEQYF. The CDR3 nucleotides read TGTGCCAGCAGCTGGAAAACGGGGGCCGCCTACGAGCAGTACTTC.